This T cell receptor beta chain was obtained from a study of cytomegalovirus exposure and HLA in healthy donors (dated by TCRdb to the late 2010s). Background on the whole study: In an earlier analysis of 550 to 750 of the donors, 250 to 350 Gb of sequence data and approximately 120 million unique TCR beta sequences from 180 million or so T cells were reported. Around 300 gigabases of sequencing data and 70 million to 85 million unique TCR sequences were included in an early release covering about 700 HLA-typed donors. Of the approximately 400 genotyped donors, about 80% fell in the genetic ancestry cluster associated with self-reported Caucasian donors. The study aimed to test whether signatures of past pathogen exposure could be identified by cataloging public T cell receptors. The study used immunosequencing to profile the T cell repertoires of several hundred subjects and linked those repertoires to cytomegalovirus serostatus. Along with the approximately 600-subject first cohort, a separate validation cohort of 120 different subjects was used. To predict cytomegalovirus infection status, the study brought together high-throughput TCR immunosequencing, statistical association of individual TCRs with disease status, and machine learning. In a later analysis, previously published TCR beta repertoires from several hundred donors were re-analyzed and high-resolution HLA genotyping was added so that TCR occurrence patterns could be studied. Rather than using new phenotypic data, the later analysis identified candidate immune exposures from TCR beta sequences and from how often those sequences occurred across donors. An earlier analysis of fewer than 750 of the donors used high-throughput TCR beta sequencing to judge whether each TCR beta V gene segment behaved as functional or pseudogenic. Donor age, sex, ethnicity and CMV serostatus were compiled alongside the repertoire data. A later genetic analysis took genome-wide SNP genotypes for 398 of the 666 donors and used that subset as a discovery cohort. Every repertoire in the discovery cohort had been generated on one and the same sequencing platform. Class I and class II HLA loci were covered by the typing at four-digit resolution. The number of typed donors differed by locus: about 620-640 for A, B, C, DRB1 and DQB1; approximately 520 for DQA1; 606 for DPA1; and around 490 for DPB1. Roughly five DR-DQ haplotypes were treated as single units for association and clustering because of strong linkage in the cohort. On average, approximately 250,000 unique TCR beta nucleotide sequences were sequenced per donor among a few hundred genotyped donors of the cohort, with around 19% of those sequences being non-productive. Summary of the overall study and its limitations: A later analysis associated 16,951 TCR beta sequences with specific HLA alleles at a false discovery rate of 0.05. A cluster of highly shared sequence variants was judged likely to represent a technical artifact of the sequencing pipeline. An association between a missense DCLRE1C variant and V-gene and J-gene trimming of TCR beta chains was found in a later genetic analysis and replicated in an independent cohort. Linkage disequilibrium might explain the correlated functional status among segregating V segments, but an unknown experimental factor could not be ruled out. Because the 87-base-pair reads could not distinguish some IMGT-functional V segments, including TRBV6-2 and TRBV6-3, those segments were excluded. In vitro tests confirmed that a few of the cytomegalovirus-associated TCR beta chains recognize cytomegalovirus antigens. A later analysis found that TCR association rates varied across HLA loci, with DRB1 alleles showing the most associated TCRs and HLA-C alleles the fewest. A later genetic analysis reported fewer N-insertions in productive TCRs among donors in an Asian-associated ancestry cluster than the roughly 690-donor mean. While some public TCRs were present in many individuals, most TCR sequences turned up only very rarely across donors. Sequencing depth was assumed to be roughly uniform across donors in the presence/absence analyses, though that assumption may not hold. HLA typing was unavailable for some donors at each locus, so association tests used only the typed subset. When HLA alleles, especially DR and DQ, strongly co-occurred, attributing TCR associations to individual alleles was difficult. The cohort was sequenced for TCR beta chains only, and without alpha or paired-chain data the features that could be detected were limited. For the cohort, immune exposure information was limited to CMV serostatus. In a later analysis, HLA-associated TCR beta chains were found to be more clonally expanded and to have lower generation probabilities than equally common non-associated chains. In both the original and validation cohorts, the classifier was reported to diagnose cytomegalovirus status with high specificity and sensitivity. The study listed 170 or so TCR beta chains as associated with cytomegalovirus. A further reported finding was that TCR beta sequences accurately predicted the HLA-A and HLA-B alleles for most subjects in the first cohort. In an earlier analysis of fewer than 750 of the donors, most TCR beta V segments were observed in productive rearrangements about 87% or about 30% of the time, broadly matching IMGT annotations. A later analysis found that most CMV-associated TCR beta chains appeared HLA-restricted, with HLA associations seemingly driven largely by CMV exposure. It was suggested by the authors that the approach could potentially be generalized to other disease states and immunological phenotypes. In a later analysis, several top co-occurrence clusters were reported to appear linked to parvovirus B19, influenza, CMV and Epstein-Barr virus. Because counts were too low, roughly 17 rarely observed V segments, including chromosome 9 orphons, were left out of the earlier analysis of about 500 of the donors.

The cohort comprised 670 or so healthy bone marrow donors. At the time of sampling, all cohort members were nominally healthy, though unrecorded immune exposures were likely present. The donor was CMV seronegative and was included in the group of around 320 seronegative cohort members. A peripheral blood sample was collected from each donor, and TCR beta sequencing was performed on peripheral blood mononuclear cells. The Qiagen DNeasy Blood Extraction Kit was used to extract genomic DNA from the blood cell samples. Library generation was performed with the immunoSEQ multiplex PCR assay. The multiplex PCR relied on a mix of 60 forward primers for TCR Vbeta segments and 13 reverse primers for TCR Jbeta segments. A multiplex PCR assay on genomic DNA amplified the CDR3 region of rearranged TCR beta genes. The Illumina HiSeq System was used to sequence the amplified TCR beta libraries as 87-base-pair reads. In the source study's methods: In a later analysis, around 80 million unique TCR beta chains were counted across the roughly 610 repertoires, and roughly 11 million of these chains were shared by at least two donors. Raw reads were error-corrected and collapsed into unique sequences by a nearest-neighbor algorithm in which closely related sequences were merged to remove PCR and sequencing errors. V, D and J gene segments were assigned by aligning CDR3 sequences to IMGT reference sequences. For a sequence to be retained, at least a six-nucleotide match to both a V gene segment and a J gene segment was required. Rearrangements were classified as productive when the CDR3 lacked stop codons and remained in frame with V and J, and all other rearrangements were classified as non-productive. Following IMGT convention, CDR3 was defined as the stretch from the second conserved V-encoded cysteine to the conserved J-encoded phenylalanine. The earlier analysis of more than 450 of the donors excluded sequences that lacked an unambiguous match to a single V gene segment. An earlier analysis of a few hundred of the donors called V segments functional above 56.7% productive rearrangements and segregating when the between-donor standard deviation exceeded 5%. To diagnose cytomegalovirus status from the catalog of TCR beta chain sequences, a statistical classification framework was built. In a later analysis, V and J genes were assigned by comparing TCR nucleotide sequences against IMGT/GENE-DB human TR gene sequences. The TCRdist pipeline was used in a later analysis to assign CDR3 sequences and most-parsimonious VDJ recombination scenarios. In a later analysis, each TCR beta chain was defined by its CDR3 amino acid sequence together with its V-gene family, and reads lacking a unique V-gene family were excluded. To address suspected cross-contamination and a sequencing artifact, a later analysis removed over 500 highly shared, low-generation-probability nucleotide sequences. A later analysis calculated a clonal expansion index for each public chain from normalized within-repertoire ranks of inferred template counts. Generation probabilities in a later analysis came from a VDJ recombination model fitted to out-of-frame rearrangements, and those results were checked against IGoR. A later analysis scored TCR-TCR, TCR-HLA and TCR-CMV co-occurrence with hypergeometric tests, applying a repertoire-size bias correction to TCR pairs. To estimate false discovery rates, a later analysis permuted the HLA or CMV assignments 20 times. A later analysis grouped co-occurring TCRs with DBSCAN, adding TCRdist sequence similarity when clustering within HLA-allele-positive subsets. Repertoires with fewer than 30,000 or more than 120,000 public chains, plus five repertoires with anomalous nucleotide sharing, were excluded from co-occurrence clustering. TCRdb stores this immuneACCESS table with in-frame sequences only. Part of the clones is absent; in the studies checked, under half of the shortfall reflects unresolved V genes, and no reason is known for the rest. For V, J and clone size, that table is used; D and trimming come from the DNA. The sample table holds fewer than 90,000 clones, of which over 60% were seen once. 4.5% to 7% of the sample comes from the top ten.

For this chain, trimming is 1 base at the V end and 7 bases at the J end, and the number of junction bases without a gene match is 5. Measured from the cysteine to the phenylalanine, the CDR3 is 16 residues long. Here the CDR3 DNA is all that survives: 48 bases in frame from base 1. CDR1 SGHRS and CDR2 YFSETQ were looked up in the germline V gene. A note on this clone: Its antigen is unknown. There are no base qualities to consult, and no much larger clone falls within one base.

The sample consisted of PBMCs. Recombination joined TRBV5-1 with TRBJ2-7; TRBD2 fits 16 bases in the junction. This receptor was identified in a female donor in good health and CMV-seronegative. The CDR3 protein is CASSLTGTSGREEQYF. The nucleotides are TGCGCCAGCAGCTTGACCGGGACTAGCGGGAGGGAAGAGCAGTACTTC. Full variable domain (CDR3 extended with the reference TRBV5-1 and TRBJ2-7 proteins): KAGVTQTPRYLIKTRGQQVTLSCSPISGHRSVSWYQQTPGQGLQFLFEYFSETQRNKGNFPGRFSGRQFSNSRSEMNVSTLELGDSALYLCASSLTGTSGREEQYFGPGTRLTVT.